Following are 17 T cell receptor beta chains from one sample sequenced in a study of blood T cell repertoires in COVID-19. Generated by immunoSEQ multiplex PCR, the TCRdb table keeps only in-frame clones and is missing some. The table records over 45,000 clones, approximately 80% of them present only once. The sample comprised peripheral blood. These receptors came from a man between 70 and 80 years old with acute or convalescent COVID-19.

The chain links TRBV7-8 to TRBJ1-1; D is possibly TRBD1 (6 bases). The CDR3 loop spans 15 amino acids. The germline V and J ends were trimmed by 9 bases and 5 bases, with 22 bases remaining between them. Germline V gene sequence: CDR1 SGHVS, CDR2 FQNEAQ. The CDR3 region has the DNA TGTGCCAGTTCAGGGGTTCGGGTAATACGTACTGAAGCTTTCTTT. Its protein is CASSGVRVIRTEAFF. Full variable domain (rest looked up from reference TRBV7-8 and TRBJ1-1): GAGVSQSPRYKVAKRGQDVALRCDPISGHVSLFWYQQALGQGPEFLTYFQNEAQLDKSGLPSDRFFAERPEGSVSTLKIQRTQQEDSAVYLCASSGVRVIRTEAFFGQGTRLTVV.

The chain uses TRBV12-3 or TRBV12-4 and TRBJ1-5, with a weak D call TRBD1 (6 bases). V was trimmed by 5 bases and J by 9 bases, leaving 14 bases between them. The CDR3 contains 13 residues. The CDR3 DNA is TGTGCCAGCAGTAACCAGGGGACCGGGCCCCAGCATTTT. Amino acid sequence: CASSNQGTGPQHF.

The chain recombines TRBV7-2 with TRBJ1-1; D may be TRBD1 (6 bases). Germline V CDR1 and CDR2: SGHTA, FQGNSA. Trimming shortened V by 4 bases and J by 1 base, and 7 bases separated the two germline ends. This CDR3 spans 13 amino acids. The CDR3 is CASSSQGNTEAFF. The CDR3 nucleotides read TGTGCCAGCAGCTCACAGGGGAACACTGAAGCTTTCTTT.

This chain links TRBV12-3 or TRBV12-4 with TRBJ1-2; D gene unclear. V was pared by 4 bases and J by 4 bases, with 7 bases between. CDR3 length: 12 residues. Written as DNA, the CDR3 is TGTGCCAGCAGTTCGTCTTTCTATGGCTACACCTTC. Translating it yields CASSSSFYGYTF.

This chain joins TRBV6-5 and TRBJ1-4; D may be TRBD1 (6 bases). Germline-derived CDR1 and CDR2 are MNHEY and SVGAGI. This CDR3 is built from 16 residues. The V gene lost 1 base and the J gene lost 3 bases, with 12 bases spanning the gap. The CDR3: CASSYYRTAANEKLFF. Written as DNA, the CDR3 is TGTGCCAGCAGTTACTACCGGACAGCAGCTAATGAAAAACTGTTTTTT.

This clone was detected once. The chain employs TRBV14 and TRBJ1-2, with TRBD1 identical over 9 bases. CDR3 length: 13 residues. Germline V gives CDR1 SGHDN, CDR2 FVKESK. Trimming at V came to 6 bases and at J to 6 bases, leaving 5 bases not matched to a gene. CDR3 protein: CASSRDRVNGYTF. DNA of the CDR3: TGTGCCAGCAGTCGGGACAGGGTAAATGGCTACACCTTC.

The CDR3 DNA reads as TGCGCCAGCAGCTCGGGACAGAATGAAAAACTGTTTTTT. Translation gives CASSSGQNEKLFF. V and J are TRBV5-1 and TRBJ1-4, with 7 nucleotides matching TRBD1. Germline CDR1 reads SGHRS; CDR2 reads YFSETQ. V shed 3 bases, J shed 5 bases, and the junction held 1 base outside the gene matches. The CDR3 runs to 13 residues.

Comment on this clone: The sample has other DNA sequences that encode this CDR3 too. The gene calls are TRBV5-6 and TRBJ2-6; D is perhaps TRBD2 (6 bases). Germline V lookup: CDR1 SGHDT, CDR2 YYEEEE. CDR3 length equals 14 residues. With 2 bases removed from V and 4 bases from J, the gap between germline ends came to 7 bases. The CDR3 here is CASSLAGGANVLTF. The CDR3 coding sequence is TGTGCCAGCAGCTTAGCGGGCGGGGCCAACGTCCTGACTTTC.

The V gene is TRBV27, the J gene TRBJ2-1; 11 nucleotides agree with TRBD2. The J segment lost 9 bases and the V segment lost 6 bases, leaving 10 bases of the junction unmatched. This CDR3 has 15 residues. CDR1 is MNHEY and CDR2 is SMNVEV in the germline V gene (reference sequence). The CDR3 DNA follows: TGTGCCAGCAGCCCCATAGCGGGGGGGATAAGTGAGCAGTTCTTC. This encodes CASSPIAGGISEQFF.

This rearrangement joins TRBV7-9 to TRBJ2-1; no clear D. The CDR3 has 14 amino acids. V was shortened by 2 bases and J by 1 base, with 6 bases between the two germline ends. Germline V gene sequence: CDR1 SEHNR, CDR2 FQNEAQ (reference sequence). CDR3 region: CASSLTESYNEQFF. The DNA of the CDR3 is TGTGCCAGCAGCTTAACAGAGTCCTACAATGAGCAGTTCTTC.

The chain uses TRBV29-1 and TRBJ2-1; 11 bases agree with TRBD2. Germline V gene data show CDR1 as SQVTM and CDR2 as ANQGSEA. The trim removed 7 bases at V and 11 bases at J, leaving 13 bases unmatched. The CDR3 totals 14 residues. In DNA form, the CDR3 reads TGCAGCGCCGGGACTAGCGGTCACCGGGGCAAGCAGTTCTTC. Translated, it gives CSAGTSGHRGKQFF.

Only a few counts were recorded for this clone. The chain recombines TRBV11-3 with TRBJ2-2; D uncertain. The CDR3 consists of 13 residues. Germline lookup yields CDR1 SGHNT and CDR2 YENEEA. Deletions cut 0 bases from V and 6 bases from J, with 5 bases between. CDR3 sequence reads: CASSLEAPGELFF. CDR3 in DNA: TGTGCCAGCAGCTTAGAAGCCCCCGGGGAGCTGTTTTTT.

The V and J genes are TRBV13 and TRBJ2-2; 11 bases line up with TRBD2. This CDR3 has 16 residues. Germline V gives CDR1 PRHDT, CDR2 FYEKMQ (reference sequence). The ends lost 5 bases at V and 8 bases at J; junction bases unmatched: 10. The CDR3, as DNA: TGTGCCAGCAGCCTTCCGACTAGCGGGGTGACGGGGGAGCTGTTTTTT. Translating it yields CASSLPTSGVTGELFF.

The rearrangement links TRBV20-1 to TRBJ1-1; tentatively, D is TRBD1 (5 bases). The CDR3 has 12 residues. V was cut by 3 bases and J by 2 bases, with 7 bases left in between. CDR1 is DFQATT, CDR2 SNEGSKA, per germline (reference sequence). The CDR3 DNA sequence: TGCAGTGCTAGTTGGGGCAACACTGAAGCTTTCTTT. This translates into CSASWGNTEAFF.

The chain recombines TRBV19 with TRBJ2-3; 8 bases fit TRBD1. V was clipped by 5 bases and J by 1 base; unmatched bases: 11. Per germline, CDR1 LNHDA and CDR2 SQIVND (reference sequence). CDR3 size: 17 residues. CDR3 bases: TGTGCCAGTAGTCCCCGACAGGGGAGTGATGGCACAGATACGCAGTATTTT. Its protein is CASSPRQGSDGTDTQYF.

Worth noting for this clone: Distinct nucleotide sequences in the sample also encode this CDR3. The chain recombines TRBV20-1 with TRBJ2-3; tentative D call: TRBD2 (5 bases). This CDR3 is 11 amino acids long. The germline gives CDR1 DFQATT, CDR2 SNEGSKA (reference sequence). DNA for the CDR3: TGCAGCGCCGGGGGCACAGATACGCAGTATTTT. This codes for CSAGGTDTQYF.

V is TRBV18 and J is TRBJ1-1; 8 nucleotides agree with TRBD1. This CDR3 region has 13 residues. The junction had 4 bases not matched to a gene; V was cut back by 4 bases and J by 6 bases. The germline V gene encodes CDR1 KGHSH and CDR2 LQKENI. CDR3 nucleotides: TGTGCCAGCTCACAGACAGGGGTTTCTGAAGCTTTCTTT. It is translated as CASSQTGVSEAFF.